Sequencing of this T cell receptor (beta chain) was carried out in a study of cytomegalovirus exposure and HLA in healthy donors. Study overall: The 120 validation repertoires, a later analysis reported, used the same platform as the 550 to 700 repertoires from the first cohort.

General study findings and limits: About 180 TCR beta chains were listed as cytomegalovirus-associated.

Germline trimming cut 4 bases from V and 6 bases from J; bases unmatched to any gene: 13. Germline CDR1 and CDR2: SGHTS and YDEGEE. The CDR3 contains 17 residues. Regarding this clone: Its antigen is unidentified.

The donors were part of the approximately 130-subject validation cohort, which stood apart from the 666-subject first cohort. Data came from immunoSEQ multiplex PCR; TCRdb stores just in-frame clones and leaves some out. This sample has 150,000 to 200,000 clones, with around 90% found just once. Sequencing was carried out using PBMCs. The rearrangement joins TRBV5-8 to TRBJ2-1; TRBD2 matches at 10 bases. The TCR sequence derives from a young man in good health and CMV-seronegative. The CDR3 DNA reads TGTGCCAGCAGCCTGGGACCTAGCGGGAGTTTTTTCAATGAGCAGTTCTTC. It encodes CASSLGPSGSFFNEQFF.